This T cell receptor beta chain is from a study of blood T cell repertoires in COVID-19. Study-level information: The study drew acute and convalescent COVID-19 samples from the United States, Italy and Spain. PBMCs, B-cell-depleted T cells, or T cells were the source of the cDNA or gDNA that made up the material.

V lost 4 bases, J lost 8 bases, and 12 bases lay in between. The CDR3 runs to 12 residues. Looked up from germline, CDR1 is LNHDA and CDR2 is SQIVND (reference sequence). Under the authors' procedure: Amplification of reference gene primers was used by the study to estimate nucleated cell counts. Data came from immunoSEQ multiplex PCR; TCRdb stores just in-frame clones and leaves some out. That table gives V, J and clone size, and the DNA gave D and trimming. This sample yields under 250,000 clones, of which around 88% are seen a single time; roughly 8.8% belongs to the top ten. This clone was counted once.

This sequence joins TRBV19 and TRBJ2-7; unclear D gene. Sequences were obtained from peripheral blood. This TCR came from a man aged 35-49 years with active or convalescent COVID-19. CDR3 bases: TGTGCCAGTAGTACCGATTCTATGAAGCAGTACTTC. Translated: CASSTDSMKQYF.